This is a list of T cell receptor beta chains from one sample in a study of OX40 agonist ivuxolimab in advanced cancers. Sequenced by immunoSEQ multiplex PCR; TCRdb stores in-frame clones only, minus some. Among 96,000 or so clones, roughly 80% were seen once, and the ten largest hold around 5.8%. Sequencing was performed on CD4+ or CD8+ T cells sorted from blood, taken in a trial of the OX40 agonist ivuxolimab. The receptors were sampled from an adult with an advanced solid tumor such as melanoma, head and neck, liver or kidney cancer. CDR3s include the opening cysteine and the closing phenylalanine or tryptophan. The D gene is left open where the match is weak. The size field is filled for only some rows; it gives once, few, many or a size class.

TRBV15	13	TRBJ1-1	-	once	CATSSRDISEAFF	TGTGCCACCAGCTCGCGGGACATTTCTGAAGCTTTCTTT
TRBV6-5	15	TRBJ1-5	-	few	CASSYDGGQGQPQHF	TGTGCCAGCAGTTACGATGGGGGGCAAGGTCAGCCCCAGCATTTT
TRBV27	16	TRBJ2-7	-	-	CASSLYLGARFYEQYF	TGTGCCAGCAGTTTATACTTAGGGGCCCGTTTCTACGAGCAGTACTTC
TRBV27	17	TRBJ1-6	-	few	CASSLLATAQYNSPLHF	TGTGCCAGCAGTTTATTAGCGACAGCCCAATATAATTCACCCCTCCACTTT
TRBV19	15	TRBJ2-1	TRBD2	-	CASSQTSGVYGEQFF	TGTGCCAGTAGCCAGACTAGCGGGGTCTATGGTGAGCAGTTCTTC
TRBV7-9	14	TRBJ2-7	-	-	CASSWSTVSYEQYF	TGTGCCAGCAGCTGGAGCACAGTTTCCTACGAGCAGTACTTC
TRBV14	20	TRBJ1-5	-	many	CASSQVRRRRMLYSNQPQHF	TGTGCCAGCAGCCAAGTTCGGCGAAGACGGATGTTATATAGCAATCAGCCCCAGCATTTT
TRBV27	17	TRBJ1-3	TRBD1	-	CASSPRGQDNSGNTIYF	TGTGCCAGCAGTCCGCGCGGACAGGACAACTCTGGAAACACCATATATTTT
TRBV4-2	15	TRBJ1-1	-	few	CASSQDIEGNTEAFF	TGTGCCAGCAGCCAAGATATTGAGGGGAACACTGAAGCTTTCTTT
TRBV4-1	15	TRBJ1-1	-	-	CASSQPTGTGTEAFF	TGCGCCAGCAGCCAACCCACAGGGACGGGGACTGAAGCTTTCTTT
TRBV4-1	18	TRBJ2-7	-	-	CASSQDVDRLVPSYEQYF	TGCGCCAGCAGCCAAGATGTTGACCGACTCGTCCCGTCCTACGAGCAGTACTTC
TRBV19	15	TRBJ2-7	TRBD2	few	CASSTTTVGRLEQYF	TGTGCCAGTAGTACGACGACAGTCGGGAGGCTCGAGCAGTACTTC
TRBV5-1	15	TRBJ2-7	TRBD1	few	CASSQGQGNLLEQYF	TGCGCCAGCAGCCAAGGACAGGGGAACCTTCTCGAGCAGTACTTC
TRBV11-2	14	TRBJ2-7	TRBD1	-	CASSTPGGWDEQYF	TGTGCCAGCAGCACCCCAGGGGGCTGGGACGAGCAGTACTTC
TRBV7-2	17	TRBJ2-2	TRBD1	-	CASIKKPGTENTGELFF	TGTGCCAGCATCAAAAAACCCGGGACAGAGAACACCGGGGAGCTGTTTTTT
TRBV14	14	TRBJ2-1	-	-	CASSPGHNYNEQFF	TGTGCCAGCAGCCCGGGACATAACTACAATGAGCAGTTCTTC
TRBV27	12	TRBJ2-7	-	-	CASSLDGRKQYF	TGTGCCAGCAGTTTAGACGGGCGTAAGCAGTACTTC
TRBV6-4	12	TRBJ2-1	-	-	CASRSRGGEQFF	TGTGCCAGCAGAAGCAGGGGAGGTGAGCAGTTCTTC
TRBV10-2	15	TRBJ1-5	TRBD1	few	CASSEVQGTHQPQHF	TGCGCCAGCAGTGAGGTACAGGGGACCCATCAGCCCCAGCATTTT
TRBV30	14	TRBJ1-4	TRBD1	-	CAWSGGQSNEKLFF	TGTGCCTGGAGTGGGGGACAGAGTAATGAAAAACTGTTTTTT
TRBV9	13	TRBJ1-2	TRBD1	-	CASSPGQGIGYTF	TGTGCCAGCAGCCCCGGACAGGGGATCGGCTACACCTTC
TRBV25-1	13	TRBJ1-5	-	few	CASSEQNSQAQHF	TGTGCCAGCAGTGAGCAGAACTCACAGGCCCAGCATTTT
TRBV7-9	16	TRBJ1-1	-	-	CASSPGFGLMNTEAFF	TGTGCCAGCAGCCCAGGGTTTGGACTGATGAACACTGAAGCTTTCTTT
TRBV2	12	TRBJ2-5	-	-	CASSVRAETQYF	TGTGCCAGCAGTGTACGGGCTGAGACCCAGTACTTC
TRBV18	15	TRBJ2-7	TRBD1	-	CASSPTGVPVNEQYF	TGTGCCAGCTCACCCACAGGGGTCCCCGTGAACGAGCAGTACTTC
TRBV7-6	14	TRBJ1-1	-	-	CASSPGAGKAEAFF	TGTGCCAGCAGCCCAGGGGCGGGTAAAGCTGAAGCTTTCTTT
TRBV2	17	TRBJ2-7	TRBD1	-	CASSEAGRGPGGYEQYF	TGTGCCAGCAGTGAAGCGGGCCGGGGCCCAGGGGGCTACGAGCAGTACTTC
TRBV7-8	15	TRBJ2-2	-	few	CASSLGRADTGELFF	TGTGCCAGCAGCTTGGGACGGGCGGACACCGGGGAGCTGTTTTTT
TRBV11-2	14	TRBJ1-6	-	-	CASSLAPDNSPLHF	TGTGCCAGCAGCTTAGCCCCTGATAATTCACCCCTCCACTTT
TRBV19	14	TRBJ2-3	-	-	CASSISGPTDTQYF	TGTGCCAGTAGTATAAGCGGCCCCACAGATACGCAGTATTTT
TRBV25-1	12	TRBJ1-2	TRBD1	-	CASSGTGHGYTF	TGTGCCAGCAGTGGGACAGGGCATGGCTACACCTTC
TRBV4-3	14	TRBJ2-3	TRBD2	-	CASSQTSGGDTQYF	TGCGCCAGCAGCCAGACTAGCGGGGGGGATACGCAGTATTTT
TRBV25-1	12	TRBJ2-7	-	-	CASSEDGYEQYF	TGTGCCAGCAGTGAAGACGGGTACGAGCAGTACTTC
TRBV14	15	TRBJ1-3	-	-	CASSQLDWAGNTIYF	TGTGCCAGCAGCCAACTGGACTGGGCTGGAAACACCATATATTTT
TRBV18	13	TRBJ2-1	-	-	CASSPPGYNEQFF	TGTGCCAGCTCACCACCAGGGTACAATGAGCAGTTCTTC
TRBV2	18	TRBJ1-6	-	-	CASSSSRTRGSYNSPLHF	TGTGCCAGCAGTAGTTCCAGGACAAGGGGGTCCTATAATTCACCCCTCCACTTT
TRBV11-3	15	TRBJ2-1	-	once	CASSLAGEAYNEQFF	TGTGCCAGCAGCTTAGCGGGAGAAGCCTACAATGAGCAGTTCTTC
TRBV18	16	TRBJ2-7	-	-	CASSPLRDPGAYEQYF	TGTGCCAGCTCACCTCTCCGGGACCCCGGGGCCTACGAGCAGTACTTC
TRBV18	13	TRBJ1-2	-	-	CASSPQGSNGYTF	TGTGCCAGCTCACCACAGGGATCCAATGGCTACACCTTC
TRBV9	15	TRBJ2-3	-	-	CASSVEAGAPDTQYF	TGTGCCAGCAGCGTAGAGGCTGGAGCACCAGATACGCAGTATTTT
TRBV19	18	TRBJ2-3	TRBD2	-	CASTPEGIAGGSTDTQYF	TGTGCCAGTACTCCAGAGGGGATAGCGGGAGGTAGCACAGATACGCAGTATTTT
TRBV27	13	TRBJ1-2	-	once	CASSLSQGSGYTF	TGTGCCAGCAGTTTATCGCAGGGTAGTGGCTACACCTTC
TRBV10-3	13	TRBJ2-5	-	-	CAISESGLRTQYF	TGTGCCATCAGTGAGTCGGGATTGAGGACCCAGTACTTC
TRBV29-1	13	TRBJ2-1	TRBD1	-	CSVLGTGVFEQFF	TGCAGCGTCCTTGGGACAGGGGTGTTTGAGCAGTTCTTC
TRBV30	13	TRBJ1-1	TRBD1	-	CAWSTRQGTEAFF	TGTGCCTGGAGTACCCGACAGGGGACGGAAGCTTTCTTT
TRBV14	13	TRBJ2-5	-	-	CASSQGVRETQYF	TGTGCCAGCAGCCAGGGAGTACGGGAGACCCAGTACTTC
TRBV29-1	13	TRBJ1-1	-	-	CSVEGREGTEAFF	TGCAGCGTTGAGGGCCGGGAAGGAACTGAAGCTTTCTTT
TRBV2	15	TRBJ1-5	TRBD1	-	CASSEIRGQSQPQHF	TGTGCCAGCAGTGAAATCAGGGGGCAGAGTCAGCCCCAGCATTTT
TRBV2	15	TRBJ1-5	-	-	CASKRGREGNQPQHF	TGTGCCAGCAAGCGTGGCAGGGAGGGCAATCAGCCCCAGCATTTT
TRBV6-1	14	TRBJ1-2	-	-	CASSDGPRVYGYTF	TGTGCCAGCAGTGACGGACCTCGAGTCTATGGCTACACCTTC
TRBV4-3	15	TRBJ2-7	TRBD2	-	CASSQALAGSYEQYF	TGCGCCAGCAGCCAAGCACTAGCGGGGTCCTACGAGCAGTACTTC
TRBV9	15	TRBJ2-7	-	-	CASSVGQQPQYEQYF	TGTGCCAGCAGCGTAGGTCAACAACCCCAGTACGAGCAGTACTTC
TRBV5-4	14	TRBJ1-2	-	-	CASSLVGAEGGYTF	TGTGCCAGCAGCTTGGTGGGGGCTGAGGGTGGCTACACCTTC
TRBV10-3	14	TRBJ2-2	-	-	CAISGTENTGELFF	TGTGCCATCAGTGGGACCGAGAACACCGGGGAGCTGTTTTTT
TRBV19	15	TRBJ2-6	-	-	CASSIGSSGANVLTF	TGTGCCAGTAGTATAGGGAGCTCTGGGGCCAACGTCCTGACTTTC